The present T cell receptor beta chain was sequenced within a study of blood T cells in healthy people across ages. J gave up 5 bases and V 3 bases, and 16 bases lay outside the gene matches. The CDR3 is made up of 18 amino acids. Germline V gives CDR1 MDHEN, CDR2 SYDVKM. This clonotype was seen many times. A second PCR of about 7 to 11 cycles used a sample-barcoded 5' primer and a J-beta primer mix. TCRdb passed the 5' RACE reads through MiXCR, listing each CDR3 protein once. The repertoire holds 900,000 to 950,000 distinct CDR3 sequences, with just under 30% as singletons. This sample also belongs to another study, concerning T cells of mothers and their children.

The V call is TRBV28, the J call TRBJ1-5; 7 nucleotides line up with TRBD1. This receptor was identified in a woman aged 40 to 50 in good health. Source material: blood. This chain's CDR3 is CASSFPTGTPRRDQPQHF. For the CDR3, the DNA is TGTGCCAGCAGTTTCCCGACAGGGACCCCTCGGAGAGATCAGCCCCAGCATTTT. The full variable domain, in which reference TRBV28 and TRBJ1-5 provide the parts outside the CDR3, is DVKVTQSSRYLVKRTGEKVFLECVQDMDHENMFWYRQDPGLGLRLIYFSYDVKMKEKGDIPEGYSVSREKKERFSLILESASTNQTSMYLCASSFPTGTPRRDQPQHFGDGTRLSIL.